This entry concerns a single T cell receptor beta chain. This clone was counted only a few times. Its antigen specificity is not known. No much larger clone is present one base from it, and per-base qualities are unavailable. The entire isolated RNA was reverse transcribed using the High Capacity cDNA Reverse Transcription Kit, and thus expressed TCRB transcripts were sequenced. Deep immunoSEQ sequencing was performed on naive, central memory and regulatory T cell samples, with an average of approximately 3.9 million total reads per sample. Sorted cells were lysed in RLT buffer and RNA was extracted with DNase-treated RNeasy Micro or Mini kits, depending on cell number. To prevent cross-contamination, every cell subset was processed on its own, while patient and healthy donor samples were processed together. The immunoSEQ multiplex PCR was used to amplify TCRB sequences from cDNA, generating 87-bp fragments that spanned the CDR3 region. Sequencing of the amplicons was done on the Illumina HiSeq platform. Concerning the study's data processing: Synthetic template baselines were used to correct PCR bias computationally, reads within Hamming distance 2 were collapsed together, and singletons that could not be merged were discarded. Reads were aligned to IMGT to assign V, D and J genes, CDR3 length, and insertions or deletions at six rearrangement sites. Clonotype counts were normalized to sorted cell number within each subset before computing true diversity and Gini coefficients with the tcR R package. The overlap coefficient, calculated on TCRB nucleotide sequences, was used to quantify repertoire sharing. Entries here come from immuneACCESS through TCRdb and include only in-frame sequences with V and J called. Some clones fail to appear in such tables; in the studies checked, an unresolved V gene covers under half of the shortfall, and the cause of the remainder is unknown. The V and J calls and clone size were taken over from that table, and D and trimming were inferred from the DNA. The sample yields about 200,000 clones; about a tenth were counted once. Clones ranked in the top ten supply 1% to 1.5% of the sample.

The CDR3 numbers 19 residues from cysteine through phenylalanine. Of all the DNA, just the CDR3 is kept, 57 bases in frame from base 1. V ends up 5 bases short and J 5 bases short, with an unmatched junction base count of 20. The germline V gene provides CDR1 SGHTA and CDR2 FQGNSA. A single peripheral blood draw of roughly 0.11 L on average was collected from each donor into heparinised tubes. Naive, central memory, regulatory and stem cell-like memory CD4+ T cells were sorted on a BD FACSAria II using a panel including CD45RO, CCR7, CD25, CD127, CD95 and CD27. Purity was above 98% for every sorted population. PBMCs were isolated immediately by Lymphoprep density gradient centrifugation and stained directly without culture. Samples were stained and sorted in pairs, with one healthy donor and one patient per experiment, so that batch effects were minimized. This sample stems from a study of beta chain features in type 1 diabetes (dated by TCRdb to the late 2010s). The study in broad terms: Mean age, gender distribution, total cell number and subset yield did not differ between patients and healthy donors. Across all samples, fewer than 130 million sorted cells were examined, and cell number per subset correlated strongly with RNA yield. The study compared the TCRB repertoires of sorted circulating CD4+ T cell subsets in recently diagnosed type 1 diabetes patients with those in matched healthy donors. Regulatory and stem cell-like memory subsets were obtained from only 8 patients and roughly 8 healthy donors, while naive and central memory subsets were obtained from all 28 donors. Here is what the overall study found, with its caveats: In all four CD4+ subsets, TCRB CDR3 length was moderately but significantly shorter in type 1 diabetes patients. HLA sub-analyses involved small numbers of individuals, so any influence of HLA type on TCRB rearrangement remained unresolved. At VDJ recombination sites, patients with type 1 diabetes made fewer insertions and deleted more nucleotides, a pattern implying thymic rearrangement abnormalities. The naive, central memory and regulatory TCRB repertoires appeared to resemble one another more closely among patients than among healthy donors. PCR might favor shorter templates, but patient and control samples were amplified and corrected together, so any skew would affect both groups equally. Because cDNA was sequenced instead of genomic DNA, activated cells with high expression could be over-represented, although the groups did not differ in activation or CD3 levels.

This sequence was found in a man aged 18 to 29 in good health. The sequencing input was central memory CD4+ T cells from blood. The chain was built from TRBV7-2 and TRBJ2-5, and TRBD2 aligns with 10 junction nucleotides. In nucleotide form, the sequence is TGTGCCAGCAGCACCCCCGGTGGTAGCGGGAGGCGGAGCCGGGAGACCCAGTACTTC. It is translated as CASSTPGGSGRRSRETQYF.